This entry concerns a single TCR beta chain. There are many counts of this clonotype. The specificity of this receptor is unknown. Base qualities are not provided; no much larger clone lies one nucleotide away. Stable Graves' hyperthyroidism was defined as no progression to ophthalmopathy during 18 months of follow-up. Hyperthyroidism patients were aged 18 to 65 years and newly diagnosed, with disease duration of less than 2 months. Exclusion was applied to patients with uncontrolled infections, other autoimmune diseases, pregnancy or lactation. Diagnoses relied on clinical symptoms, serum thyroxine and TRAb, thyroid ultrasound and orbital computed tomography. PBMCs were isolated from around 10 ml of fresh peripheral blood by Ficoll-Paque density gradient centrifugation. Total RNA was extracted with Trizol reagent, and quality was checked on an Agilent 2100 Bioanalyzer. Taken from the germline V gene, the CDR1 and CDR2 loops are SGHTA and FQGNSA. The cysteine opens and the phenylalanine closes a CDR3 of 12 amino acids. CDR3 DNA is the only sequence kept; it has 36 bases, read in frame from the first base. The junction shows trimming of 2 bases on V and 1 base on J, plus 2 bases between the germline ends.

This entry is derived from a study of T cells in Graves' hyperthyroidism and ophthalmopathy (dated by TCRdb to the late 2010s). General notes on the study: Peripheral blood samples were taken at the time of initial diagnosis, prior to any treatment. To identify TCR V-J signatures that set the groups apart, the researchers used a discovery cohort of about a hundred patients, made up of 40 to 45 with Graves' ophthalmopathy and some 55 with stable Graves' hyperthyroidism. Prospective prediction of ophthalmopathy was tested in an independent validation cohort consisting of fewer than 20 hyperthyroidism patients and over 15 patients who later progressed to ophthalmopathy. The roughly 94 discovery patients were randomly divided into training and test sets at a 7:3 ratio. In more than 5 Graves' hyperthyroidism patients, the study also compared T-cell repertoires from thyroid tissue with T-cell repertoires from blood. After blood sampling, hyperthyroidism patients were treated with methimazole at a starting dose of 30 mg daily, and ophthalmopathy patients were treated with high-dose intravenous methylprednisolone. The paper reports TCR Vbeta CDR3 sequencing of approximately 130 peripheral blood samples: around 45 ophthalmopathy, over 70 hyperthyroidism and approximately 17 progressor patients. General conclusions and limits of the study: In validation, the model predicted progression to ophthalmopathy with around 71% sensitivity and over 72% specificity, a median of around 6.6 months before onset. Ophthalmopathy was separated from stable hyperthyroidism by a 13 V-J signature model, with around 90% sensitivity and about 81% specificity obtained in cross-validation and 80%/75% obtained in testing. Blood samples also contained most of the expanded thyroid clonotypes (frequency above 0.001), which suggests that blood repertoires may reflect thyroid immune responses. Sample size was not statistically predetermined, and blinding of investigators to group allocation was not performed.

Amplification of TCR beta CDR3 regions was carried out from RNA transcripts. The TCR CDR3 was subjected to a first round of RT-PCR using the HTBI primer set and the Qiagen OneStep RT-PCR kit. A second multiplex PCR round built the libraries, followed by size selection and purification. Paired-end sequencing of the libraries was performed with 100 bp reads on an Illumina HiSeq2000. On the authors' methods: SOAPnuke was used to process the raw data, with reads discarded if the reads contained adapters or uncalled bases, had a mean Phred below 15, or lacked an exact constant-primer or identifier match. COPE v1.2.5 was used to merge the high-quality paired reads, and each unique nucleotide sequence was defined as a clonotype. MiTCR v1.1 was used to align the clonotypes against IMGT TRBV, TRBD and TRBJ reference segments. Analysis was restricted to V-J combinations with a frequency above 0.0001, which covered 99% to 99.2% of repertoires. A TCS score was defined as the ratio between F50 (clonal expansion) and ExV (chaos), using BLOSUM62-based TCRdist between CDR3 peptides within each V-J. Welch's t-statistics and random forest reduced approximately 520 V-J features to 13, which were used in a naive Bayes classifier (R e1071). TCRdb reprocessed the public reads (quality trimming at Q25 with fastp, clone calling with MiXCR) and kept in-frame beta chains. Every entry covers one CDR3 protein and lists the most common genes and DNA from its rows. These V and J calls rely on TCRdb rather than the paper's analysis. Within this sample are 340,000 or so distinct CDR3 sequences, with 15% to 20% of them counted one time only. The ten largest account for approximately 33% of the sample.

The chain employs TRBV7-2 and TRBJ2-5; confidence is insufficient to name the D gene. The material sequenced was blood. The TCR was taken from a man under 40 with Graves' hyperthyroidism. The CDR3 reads CASSLRQETQYF. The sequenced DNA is TGTGCCAGCAGCTTACGCCAAGAGACCCAGTACTTC.